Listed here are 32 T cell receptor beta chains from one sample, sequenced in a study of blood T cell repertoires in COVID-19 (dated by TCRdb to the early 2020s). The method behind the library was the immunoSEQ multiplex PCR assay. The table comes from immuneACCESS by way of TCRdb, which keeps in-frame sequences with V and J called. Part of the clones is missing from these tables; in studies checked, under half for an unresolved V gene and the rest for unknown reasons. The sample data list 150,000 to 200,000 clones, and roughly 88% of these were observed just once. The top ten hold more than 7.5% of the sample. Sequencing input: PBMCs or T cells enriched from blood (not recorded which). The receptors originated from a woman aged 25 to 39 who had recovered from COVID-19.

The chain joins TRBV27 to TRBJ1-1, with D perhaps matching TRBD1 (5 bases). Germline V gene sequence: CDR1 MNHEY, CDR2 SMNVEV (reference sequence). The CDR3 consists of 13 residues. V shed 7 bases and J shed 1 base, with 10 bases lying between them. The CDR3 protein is CASKGLRNTEAFF. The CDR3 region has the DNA TGTGCCAGCAAGGGGCTTAGGAACACTGAAGCTTTCTTT.

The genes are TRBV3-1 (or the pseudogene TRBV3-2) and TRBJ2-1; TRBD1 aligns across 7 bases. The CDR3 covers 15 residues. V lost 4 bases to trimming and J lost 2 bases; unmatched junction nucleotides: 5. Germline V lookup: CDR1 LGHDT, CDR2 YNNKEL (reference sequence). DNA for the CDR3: TGTGCCAGCAGCCTCCGACAGGGACCCTACAATGAGCAGTTCTTC. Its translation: CASSLRQGPYNEQFF.

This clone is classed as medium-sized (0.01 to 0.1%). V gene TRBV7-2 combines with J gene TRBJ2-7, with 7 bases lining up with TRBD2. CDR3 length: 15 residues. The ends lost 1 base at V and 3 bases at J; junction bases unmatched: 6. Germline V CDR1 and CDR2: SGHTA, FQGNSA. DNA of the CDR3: TGTGCCAGCAGCTTAGTAGGCGGGAGAGGCTACGAGCAGTACTTC. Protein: CASSLVGGRGYEQYF.

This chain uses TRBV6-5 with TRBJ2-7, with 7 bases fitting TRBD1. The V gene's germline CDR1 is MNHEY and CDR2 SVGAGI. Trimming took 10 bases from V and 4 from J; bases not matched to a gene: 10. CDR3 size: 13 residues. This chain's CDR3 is CAIAVSQGYEQYF. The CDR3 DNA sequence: TGTGCCATCGCCGTTTCACAGGGGTACGAGCAGTACTTC.

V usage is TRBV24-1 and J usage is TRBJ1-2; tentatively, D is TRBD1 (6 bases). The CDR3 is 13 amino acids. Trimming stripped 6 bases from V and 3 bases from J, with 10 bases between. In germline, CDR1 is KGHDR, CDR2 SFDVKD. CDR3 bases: TGTGCCACCAGTCGATCAGGGGACTATGGCTACACCTTC. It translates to CATSRSGDYGYTF.

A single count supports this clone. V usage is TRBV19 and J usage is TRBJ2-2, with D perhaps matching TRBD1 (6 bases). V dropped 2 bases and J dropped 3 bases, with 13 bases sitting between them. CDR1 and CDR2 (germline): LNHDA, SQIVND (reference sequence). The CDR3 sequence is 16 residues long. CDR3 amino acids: CASSILPGADTGELFF. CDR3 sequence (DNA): TGTGCCAGTAGTATACTCCCAGGGGCGGACACCGGGGAGCTGTTTTTT.

CDR3 amino acids: CASSQATGNNYGYTF. The CDR3 region has the DNA TGCGCCAGCAGCCAGGCTACAGGAAATAACTATGGCTACACCTTC. The chain has TRBV4-1 and TRBJ1-2, with a weak D call TRBD1 (5 bases). Germline CDR1 and CDR2: MGHRA and YSYEKL. The V gene lost 3 bases and the J gene lost 1 base, with 12 bases spanning the gap. This CDR3 has 15 amino acids.

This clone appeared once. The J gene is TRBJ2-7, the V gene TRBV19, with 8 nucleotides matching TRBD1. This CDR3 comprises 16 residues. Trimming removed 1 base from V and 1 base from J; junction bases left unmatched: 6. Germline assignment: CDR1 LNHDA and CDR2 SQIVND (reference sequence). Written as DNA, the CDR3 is TGTGCCAGTAGTATAGGGGCGGACAGGGCTTCCTACGAGCAGTACTTC. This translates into CASSIGADRASYEQYF.

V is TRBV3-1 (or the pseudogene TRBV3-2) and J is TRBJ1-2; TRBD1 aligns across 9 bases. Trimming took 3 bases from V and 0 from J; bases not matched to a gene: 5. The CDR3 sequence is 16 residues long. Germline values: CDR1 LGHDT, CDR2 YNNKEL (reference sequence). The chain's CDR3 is CASSQGQGSANYGYTF. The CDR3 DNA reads TGTGCCAGCAGCCAGGGACAGGGATCGGCTAACTATGGCTACACCTTC.

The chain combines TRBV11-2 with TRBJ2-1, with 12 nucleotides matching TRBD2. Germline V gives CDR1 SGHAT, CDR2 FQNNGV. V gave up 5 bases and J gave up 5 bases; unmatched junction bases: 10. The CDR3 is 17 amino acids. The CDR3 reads CASSREQGLAGHNEQFF. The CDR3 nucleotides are TGTGCCAGCAGCCGAGAACAAGGACTAGCGGGGCACAATGAGCAGTTCTTC.

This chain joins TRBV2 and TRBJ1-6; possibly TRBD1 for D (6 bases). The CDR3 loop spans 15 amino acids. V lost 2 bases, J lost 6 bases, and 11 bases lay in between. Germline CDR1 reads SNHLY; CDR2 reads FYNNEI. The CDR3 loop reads CASSEWGHGNSPLHF. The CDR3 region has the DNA TGTGCCAGCAGTGAATGGGGGCATGGTAATTCACCCCTCCACTTT.

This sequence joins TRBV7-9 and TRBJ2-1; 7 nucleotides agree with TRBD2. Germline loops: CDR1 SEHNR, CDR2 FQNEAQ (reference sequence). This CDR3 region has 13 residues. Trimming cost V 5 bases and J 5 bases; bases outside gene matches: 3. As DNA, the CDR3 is TGTGCCAGCAGCCCCGGGGGGAACAATGAGCAGTTCTTC. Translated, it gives CASSPGGNNEQFF.

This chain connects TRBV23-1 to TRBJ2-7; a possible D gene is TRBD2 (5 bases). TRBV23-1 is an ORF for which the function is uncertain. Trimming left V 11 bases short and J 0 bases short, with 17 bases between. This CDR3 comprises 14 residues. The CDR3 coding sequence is TGCGCCGGGCACGGACTCCTTAGCTCCTACGAGCAGTACTTC. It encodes CAGHGLLSSYEQYF.

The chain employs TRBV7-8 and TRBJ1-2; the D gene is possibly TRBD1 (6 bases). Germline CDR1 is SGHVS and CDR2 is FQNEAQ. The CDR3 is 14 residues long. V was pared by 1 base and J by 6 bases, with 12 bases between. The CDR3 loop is CASSLDWGGDGYTF. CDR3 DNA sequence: TGTGCCAGCAGCTTAGACTGGGGGGGCGATGGCTACACCTTC.

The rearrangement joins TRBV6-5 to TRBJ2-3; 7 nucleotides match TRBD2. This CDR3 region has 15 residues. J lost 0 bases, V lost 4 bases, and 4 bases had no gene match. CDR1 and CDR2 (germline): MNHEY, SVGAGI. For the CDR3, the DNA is TGTGCCAGCAGTTCTAGCGGATCGAGCACAGATACGCAGTATTTT. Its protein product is CASSSSGSSTDTQYF.

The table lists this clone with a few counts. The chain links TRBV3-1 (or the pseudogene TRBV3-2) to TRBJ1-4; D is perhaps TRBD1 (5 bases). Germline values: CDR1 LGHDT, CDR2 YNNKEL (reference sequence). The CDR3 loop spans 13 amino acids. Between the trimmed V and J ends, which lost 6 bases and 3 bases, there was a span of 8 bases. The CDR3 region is CASRGGPNEKLFF. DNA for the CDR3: TGTGCCAGCAGGGGGGGACCTAATGAAAAACTGTTTTTT.

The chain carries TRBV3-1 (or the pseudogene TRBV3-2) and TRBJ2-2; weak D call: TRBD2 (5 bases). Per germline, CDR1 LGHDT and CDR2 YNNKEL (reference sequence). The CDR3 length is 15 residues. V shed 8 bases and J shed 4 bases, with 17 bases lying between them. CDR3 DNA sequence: TGTGCCAGCGGATTTACTAGTGCAGGCACCGGGGAGCTGTTTTTT. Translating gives CASGFTSAGTGELFF.

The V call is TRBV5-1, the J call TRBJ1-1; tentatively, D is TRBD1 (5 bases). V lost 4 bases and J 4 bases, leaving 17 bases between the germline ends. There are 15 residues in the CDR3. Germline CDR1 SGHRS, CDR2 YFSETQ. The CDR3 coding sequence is TGCGCCAGCAGCGTAGGATCCCTGGGGGGCACTGAAGCTTTCTTT. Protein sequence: CASSVGSLGGTEAFF.

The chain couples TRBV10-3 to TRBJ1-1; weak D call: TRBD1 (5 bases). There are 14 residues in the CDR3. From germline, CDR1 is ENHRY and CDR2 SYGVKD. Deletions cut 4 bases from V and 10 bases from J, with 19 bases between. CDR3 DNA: TGTGCCATCAGTGCGGCCCGGGACCCCGGGGGAGCTTTCTTT. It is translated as CAISAARDPGGAFF.

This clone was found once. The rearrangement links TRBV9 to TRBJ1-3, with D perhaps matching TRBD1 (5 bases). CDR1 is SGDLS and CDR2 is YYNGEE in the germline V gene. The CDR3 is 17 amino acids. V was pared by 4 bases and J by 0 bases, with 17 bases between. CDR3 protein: CASSPTRQSLSGNTIYF. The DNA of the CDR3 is TGTGCCAGCAGCCCGACCAGACAGAGTCTCTCTGGAAACACCATATATTTT.

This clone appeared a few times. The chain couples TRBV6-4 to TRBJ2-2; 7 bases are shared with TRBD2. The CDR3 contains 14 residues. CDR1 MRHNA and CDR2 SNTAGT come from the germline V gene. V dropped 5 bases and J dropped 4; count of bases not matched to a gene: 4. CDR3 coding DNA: TGTGCCAGCAGTCCCCTAGCGGTCACCGGGGAGCTGTTTTTT. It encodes CASSPLAVTGELFF.

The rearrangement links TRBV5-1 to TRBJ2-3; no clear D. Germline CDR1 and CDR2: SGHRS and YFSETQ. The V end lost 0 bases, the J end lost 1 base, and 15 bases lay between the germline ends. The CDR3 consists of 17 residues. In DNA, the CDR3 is TGCGCCAGCAGCTTGGCCTCATCCCTCGAGGGCACAGATACGCAGTATTTT. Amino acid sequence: CASSLASSLEGTDTQYF. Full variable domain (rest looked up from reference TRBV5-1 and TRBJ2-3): KAGVTQTPRYLIKTRGQQVTLSCSPISGHRSVSWYQQTPGQGLQFLFEYFSETQRNKGNFPGRFSGRQFSNSRSEMNVSTLELGDSALYLCASSLASSLEGTDTQYFGPGTRLTVL.

This CDR3 reads CASSWELAGHNEQFF. CDR3 nucleotides: TGTGCCAGCAGTTGGGAACTAGCGGGTCACAATGAGCAGTTCTTC. The chain links TRBV7-9 to TRBJ2-1, with 9 bases matching TRBD2. The CDR3 runs to 15 residues. Germline values: CDR1 SEHNR, CDR2 FQNEAQ (reference sequence). Trimming cost V 6 bases and J 5 bases; bases outside gene matches: 8.

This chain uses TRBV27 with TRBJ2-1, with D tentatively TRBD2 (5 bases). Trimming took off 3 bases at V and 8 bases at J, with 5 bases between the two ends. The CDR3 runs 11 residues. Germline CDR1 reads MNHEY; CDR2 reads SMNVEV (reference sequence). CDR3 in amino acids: CASSFGDEQFF. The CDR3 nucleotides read TGTGCCAGCAGTTTCGGGGATGAGCAGTTCTTC.

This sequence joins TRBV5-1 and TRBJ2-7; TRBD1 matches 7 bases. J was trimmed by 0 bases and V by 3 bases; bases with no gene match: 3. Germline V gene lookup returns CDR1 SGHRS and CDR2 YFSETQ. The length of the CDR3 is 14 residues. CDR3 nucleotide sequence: TGCGCCAGCAGCTCATCAGGGGGCTCCTACGAGCAGTACTTC. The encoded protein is CASSSSGGSYEQYF.

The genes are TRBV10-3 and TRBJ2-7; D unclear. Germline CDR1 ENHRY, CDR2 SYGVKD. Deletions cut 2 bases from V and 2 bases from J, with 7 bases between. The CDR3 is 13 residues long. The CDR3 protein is CAISEARPYEQYF. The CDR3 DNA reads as TGTGCCATCAGTGAGGCGCGCCCCTACGAGCAGTACTTC.

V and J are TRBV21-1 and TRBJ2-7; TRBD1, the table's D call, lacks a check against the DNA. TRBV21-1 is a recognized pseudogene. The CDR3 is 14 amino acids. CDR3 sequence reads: CASSETGGPYEQYF. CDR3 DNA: TGTGCCAGCAGCGAGACAGGTGGCCCTTACGAGCAGTACTTC.

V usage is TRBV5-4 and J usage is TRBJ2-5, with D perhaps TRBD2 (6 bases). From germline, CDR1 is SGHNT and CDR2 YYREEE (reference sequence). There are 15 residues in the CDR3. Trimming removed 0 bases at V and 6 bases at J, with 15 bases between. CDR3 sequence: CASSLAGGAGKTQYF. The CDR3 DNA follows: TGTGCCAGCAGCTTGGCCGGTGGGGCGGGGAAGACCCAGTACTTC. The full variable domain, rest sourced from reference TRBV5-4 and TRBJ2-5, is ETGVTQSPTHLIKTRGQQVTLRCSSQSGHNTVSWYQQALGQGPQFIFQYYREEENGRGNFPPRFSGLQFPNYSSELNVNALELDDSALYLCASSLAGGAGKTQYFGPGTRLLVL.

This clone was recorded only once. Here the CDR3 reads CASSLNRQGSYGYTF. The CDR3 DNA follows: TGTGCCAGCAGCCTAAACCGACAGGGGAGCTACGGCTACACCTTC. The chain uses TRBV3-1 (or the pseudogene TRBV3-2) and TRBJ1-2; 8 bases are shared with TRBD1. V was pared by 4 bases and J by 8 bases, with 12 bases of the junction left unmatched. CDR3 size: 15 residues. Germline loops: CDR1 LGHDT, CDR2 YNNKEL (reference sequence).

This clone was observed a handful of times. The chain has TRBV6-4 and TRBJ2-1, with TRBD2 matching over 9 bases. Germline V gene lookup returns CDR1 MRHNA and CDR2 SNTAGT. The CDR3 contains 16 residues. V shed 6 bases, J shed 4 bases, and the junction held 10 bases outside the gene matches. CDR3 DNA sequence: TGTGCCAGCAGCCTCCATTTAGCGGGAGAGTACAATGAGCAGTTCTTC. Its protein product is CASSLHLAGEYNEQFF.

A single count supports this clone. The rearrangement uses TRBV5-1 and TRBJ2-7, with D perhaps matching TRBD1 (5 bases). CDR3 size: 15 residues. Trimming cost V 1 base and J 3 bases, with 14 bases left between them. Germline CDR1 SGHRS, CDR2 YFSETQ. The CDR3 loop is CASSLSREPYYEQYF. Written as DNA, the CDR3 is TGCGCCAGCAGCTTGTCCAGGGAACCGTACTACGAGCAGTACTTC. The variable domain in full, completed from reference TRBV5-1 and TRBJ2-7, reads KAGVTQTPRYLIKTRGQQVTLSCSPISGHRSVSWYQQTPGQGLQFLFEYFSETQRNKGNFPGRFSGRQFSNSRSEMNVSTLELGDSALYLCASSLSREPYYEQYFGPGTRLTVT.

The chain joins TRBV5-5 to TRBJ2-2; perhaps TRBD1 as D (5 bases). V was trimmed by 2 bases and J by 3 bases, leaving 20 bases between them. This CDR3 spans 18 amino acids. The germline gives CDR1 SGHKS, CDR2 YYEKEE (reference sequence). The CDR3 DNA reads TGTGCCAGCAGCTTAGGGGCAGTAGGCGGACCATACACCGGGGAGCTGTTTTTT. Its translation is CASSLGAVGGPYTGELFF. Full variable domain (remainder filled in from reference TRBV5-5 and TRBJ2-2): DAGVTQSPTHLIKTRGQQVTLRCSPISGHKSVSWYQQVLGQGPQFIFQYYEKEERGRGNFPDRFSARQFPNYSSELNVNALLLGDSALYLCASSLGAVGGPYTGELFFGEGSRLTVL.